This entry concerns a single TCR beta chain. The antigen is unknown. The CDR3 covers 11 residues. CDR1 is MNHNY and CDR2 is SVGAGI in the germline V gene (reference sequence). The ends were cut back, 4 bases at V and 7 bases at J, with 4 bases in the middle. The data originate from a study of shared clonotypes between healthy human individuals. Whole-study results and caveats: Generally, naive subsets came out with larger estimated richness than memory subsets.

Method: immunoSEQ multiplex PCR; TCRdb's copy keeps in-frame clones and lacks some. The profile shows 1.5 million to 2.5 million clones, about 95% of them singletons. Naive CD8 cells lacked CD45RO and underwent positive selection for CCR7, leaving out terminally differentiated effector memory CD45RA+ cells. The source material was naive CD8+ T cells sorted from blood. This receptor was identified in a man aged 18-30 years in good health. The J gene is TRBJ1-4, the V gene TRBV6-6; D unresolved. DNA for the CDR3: TGTGCCAGCAGTTCAGCTGAAAAACTGTTTTTT. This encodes CASSSAEKLFF.